The 25 T cell receptor beta chains given below trace back to one sample, sequenced in a study of cytomegalovirus exposure and HLA in healthy donors. In the PCR, 60 Vbeta and 13 Jbeta primers were used. Repertoires were generated with immunoSEQ multiplex PCR, while TCRdb's copy carries only in-frame clones and drops some. The sample yields about 170,000 clones, of which the top ten take up 0.7% to 0.8%. Sequencing was carried out using PBMCs. All receptors derive from a woman aged 18-35 years in good health and CMV-seropositive.

The chain carries TRBV5-4 and TRBJ1-4; the match to TRBD1 covers 8 bases. The CDR3 sequence is 15 residues long. The V and J ends lost 1 base and 6 bases, in that order; junction bases with no gene match: 5. From germline, CDR1 is SGHNT and CDR2 YYREEE (reference sequence). The CDR3 loop is CASSLSGQDYEKLFF. Written as DNA, the CDR3 is TGTGCCAGCAGCTTGTCGGGACAGGACTATGAAAAACTGTTTTTT.

This chain links TRBV2 with TRBJ2-1, with a weak D call TRBD2 (6 bases). Germline V gene data show CDR1 as SNHLY and CDR2 as FYNNEI. V was cut by 11 bases and J by 9 bases, with 20 bases left in between. The CDR3 consists of 13 residues. The CDR3 region has the DNA TGTGCCGCAGGTCGACTAGTTAACGGTGAGCAGTTCTTC. It yields the protein CAAGRLVNGEQFF.

This chain uses TRBV4-1 with TRBJ2-2; 12 bases are a match to TRBD2. The CDR3 is 17 amino acids. V was pared by 4 bases and J by 0 bases, with 3 bases of the junction left unmatched. Germline assignment: CDR1 MGHRA and CDR2 YSYEKL. CDR3 sequence (DNA): TGCGCCAGCAGCCGGGCTAGCGGGAGGGCGAACACCGGGGAGCTGTTTTTT. Protein product: CASSRASGRANTGELFF.

This chain links TRBV11-2 with TRBJ2-7; D is unclear. Trimming shortened V by 8 bases and J by 5 bases, and 16 bases separated the two germline ends. The germline V gene has CDR1 SGHAT and CDR2 FQNNGV. This CDR3 spans 13 amino acids. The CDR3 nucleotides read TGTGCCAGCTCTGCCCAATGGCGGAACGAGCAGTACTTC. Its translation is CASSAQWRNEQYF.

The V gene is TRBV9, the J gene TRBJ2-7; 7 bases align to TRBD1. Germline trimming cut 4 bases from V and 3 bases from J; bases unmatched to any gene: 13. CDR3 length: 16 amino acids. Germline V gene sequence: CDR1 SGDLS, CDR2 YYNGEE. This CDR3 is CASSQTVGNRGYEQYF. The CDR3 region has the DNA TGTGCCAGCAGCCAAACGGTTGGGAACAGGGGCTACGAGCAGTACTTC.

This chain uses TRBV6-5 with TRBJ2-7, with 9 bases matching TRBD2. Germline CDR1 reads MNHEY; CDR2 reads SVGAGI. With V trimmed by 6 bases and J by 1 base, 7 bases remained unmatched. There are 15 residues in the CDR3. As DNA, the CDR3 is TGTGCCAGCAGCATAGCGGGAGTTTCTTCCTACGAGCAGTACTTC. Translating it yields CASSIAGVSSYEQYF.

V is TRBV7-9 and J is TRBJ2-7; D is undetermined. V lost 4 bases, J lost 0 bases, and 13 bases lay in between. This CDR3 spans 15 amino acids. Germline loops: CDR1 SEHNR, CDR2 FQNEAQ (reference sequence). This chain's CDR3 is CASSYYHGVSYEQYF. The CDR3 bases are TGTGCCAGCAGCTATTACCACGGTGTCTCCTACGAGCAGTACTTC.

The chain is built from TRBV6-1 and TRBJ1-5; possibly TRBD1 for D (6 bases). The CDR3 is 15 amino acids. Germline values: CDR1 MNHNS, CDR2 SASEGT. Trimming cost V 8 bases and J 4 bases, with 18 bases left between them. CDR3: CASRIPGTKNQPQHF. For the CDR3, the DNA is TGTGCCAGCCGGATCCCCGGGACAAAAAATCAGCCCCAGCATTTT.

The rearrangement uses TRBV11-1 and TRBJ2-1, with TRBD2 identical over 10 bases. The germline gives CDR1 SGHAT, CDR2 FQDESV (reference sequence). CDR3 length equals 15 residues. The junction had 11 bases not matched to a gene; V was cut back by 6 bases and J by 9 bases. CDR3 sequence reads: CASSLSGGARVEQFF. The CDR3 nucleotides read TGTGCCAGCAGTTTGAGCGGGGGGGCCAGGGTTGAGCAGTTCTTC.

The V gene is TRBV12-5, the J gene TRBJ1-1, with no clear D. The germline V gene has CDR1 LGHNT and CDR2 FRNRAP. The CDR3 contains 18 residues. V was cut by 2 bases and J by 2 bases, with 21 bases left in between. This CDR3 is CASGLWAALVKTNTEAFF. CDR3 coding DNA: TGTGCTAGTGGTTTGTGGGCTGCTCTCGTGAAAACAAACACTGAAGCTTTCTTT.

The rearrangement uses TRBV10-3 and TRBJ2-1, with TRBD2 matching 15 bases. V gave up 4 bases and J gave up 0 bases; unmatched junction bases: 4. Germline CDR1 reads ENHRY; CDR2 reads SYGVKD. The CDR3 consists of 18 residues. DNA of the CDR3: TGTGCCATCAGTGGGACTAGCGGGAGGGCACACTCCTACAATGAGCAGTTCTTC. The encoded protein is CAISGTSGRAHSYNEQFF.

This chain joins TRBV27 and TRBJ2-2; D ambiguous. V dropped 5 bases and J dropped 7 bases, with 8 bases sitting between them. This CDR3 region has 12 residues. Germline V gives CDR1 MNHEY, CDR2 SMNVEV (reference sequence). The CDR3 region has the DNA TGTGCCAGCAGTATCGGTAGCGGGGAGCTGTTTTTT. It is translated as CASSIGSGELFF.

CDR3 protein: CASSQGTGLVADTQYF. The CDR3 DNA is TGCGCCAGCAGCCAAGGAACGGGACTAGTGGCAGATACGCAGTATTTT. The chain recombines TRBV4-1 with TRBJ2-3; 8 bases are a match to TRBD2. After removal of 1 base from V and 4 bases from J, the junction contained 7 bases not matched to a gene. CDR1 and CDR2 (germline): MGHRA, YSYEKL. This CDR3 is built from 16 residues.

The J gene is TRBJ2-3, the V gene TRBV10-3; 8 positions match TRBD2. V lost 7 bases, J lost 6 bases, and 9 bases stayed unmatched. Germline lookup yields CDR1 ENHRY and CDR2 SYGVKD. The CDR3 covers 14 residues. CDR3 residues: CAITGAGALDTQYF. The CDR3 nucleotides are TGTGCCATCACAGGAGCGGGGGCTTTGGATACGCAGTATTTT.

The V call is TRBV29-1, the J call TRBJ1-2; D possibly corresponds to TRBD1 (5 bases). Germline V gene sequence: CDR1 SQVTM, CDR2 ANQGSEA. The length of the CDR3 is 13 residues. Trimming shortened V by 4 bases and J by 14 bases, and 23 bases separated the two germline ends. CDR3 amino acids: CSVVGAGDSAGTF. The CDR3 DNA sequence: TGCAGCGTTGTTGGGGCTGGAGACAGCGCGGGAACCTTC. The full variable domain, with the rest looked up from reference TRBV29-1 and TRBJ1-2, is SAVISQKPSRDICQRGTSLTIQCQVDSQVTMMFWYRQQPGQSLTLIATANQGSEATYESGFVIDKFPISRPNLTFSTLTVSNMSPEDSSIYLCSVVGAGDSAGTFGSGTRLTVV.

The gene calls are TRBV27 and TRBJ1-5; 8 bases are a match to TRBD1. J gave up 3 bases and V 6 bases, and 4 bases lay outside the gene matches. The CDR3 spans 14 residues. CDR1 is MNHEY and CDR2 is SMNVEV in the germline V gene (reference sequence). DNA for the CDR3: TGTGCCAGCAGACCAGGGGGCTCCAATCAGCCCCAGCATTTT. Protein sequence: CASRPGGSNQPQHF.

The chain links TRBV4-1 to TRBJ2-5; D possibly corresponds to TRBD2 (7 bases). Germline CDR1 and CDR2: MGHRA and YSYEKL. CDR3 length equals 17 residues. The germline V and J ends were trimmed by 0 bases and 2 bases, with 16 bases remaining between them. Written as DNA, the CDR3 is TGCGCCAGCAGCCAAGATGTTACGGGGGGCCTACAAGAGACCCAGTACTTC. It codes for CASSQDVTGGLQETQYF.

The chain is built from TRBV10-3 and TRBJ2-1; D not resolved. CDR1 and CDR2 from the germline V gene are ENHRY and SYGVKD. This CDR3 spans 14 amino acids. Trimming removed 6 bases from V and 0 bases from J, with 9 bases in between. The CDR3 region has the DNA TGTGCCATCAGGGGCCAGAGCTCCTACAATGAGCAGTTCTTC. Protein product: CAIRGQSSYNEQFF.

The chain uses TRBV6-5 and TRBJ2-1; TRBD1 might be the D (5 bases). Trimming took 2 bases from V and 15 from J, leaving 17 bases between them. The CDR3 is 13 amino acids. The V gene's germline CDR1 is MNHEY and CDR2 SVGAGI. CDR3 nucleotide sequence: TGTGCCAGCAGTTACGGGGCTTCCACCCGGCGGTTCTTC. Its translation: CASSYGASTRRFF.

The genes are TRBV11-3 and TRBJ2-7; D is possibly TRBD2 (5 bases). Germline assignment: CDR1 SGHNT and CDR2 YENEEA. There are 12 residues in the CDR3. V lost 2 bases and J lost 3, with 5 bases in between. CDR3 amino acids: CASSLRGYEQYF. For the CDR3, the DNA is TGTGCCAGCAGCTTACGGGGCTACGAGCAGTACTTC.

DNA for the CDR3: TGTGCTAGTGGACCCAGGGGGCCCACAATTGAGGCCCTCCACTTT. Protein sequence: CASGPRGPTIEALHF. The chain links TRBV12-5 to TRBJ1-6; 8 bases line up with TRBD1. CDR3 length: 15 residues. V dropped 6 bases and J dropped 14; count of bases not matched to a gene: 15. From germline, CDR1 is LGHNT and CDR2 FRNRAP.

The genes are TRBV5-1 and TRBJ1-2; D call uncertain. CDR1 is SGHRS and CDR2 is YFSETQ in the germline V gene. Trimming took off 4 bases at V and 0 bases at J, with 10 bases between the two ends. The CDR3 covers 14 residues. CDR3 sequence reads: CASSREGPNYGYTF. CDR3 nucleotide sequence: TGCGCCAGCAGCCGGGAGGGTCCTAACTATGGCTACACCTTC.

A remark on this clone: One junction end disagrees with the germline gene, perhaps due to a read error. The gene calls are TRBV4-1 and TRBJ2-1, with 10 nucleotides matching TRBD2. The V gene's germline CDR1 is MGHRA and CDR2 YSYEKL. This CDR3 spans 12 amino acids. The CDR3 region has the DNA TGCGCCAGCAGCCAACTAGCGGGAGTCGTGCTCTTC. This sequence encodes CASSQLAGVVLF.

The chain uses TRBV19 and TRBJ2-3; D is uncertain. With 6 bases removed from V and 2 bases from J, the gap between germline ends came to 12 bases. Germline assignment: CDR1 LNHDA and CDR2 SQIVND (reference sequence). The CDR3 length is 14 residues. CDR3 region: CASRTNGYTDTQYF. The CDR3 nucleotides are TGTGCCAGTAGGACAAACGGATACACAGATACGCAGTATTTT. Variable domain in full (rest from reference TRBV19 and TRBJ2-3): DGGITQSPKYLFRKEGQNVTLSCEQNLNHDAMYWYRQDPGQGLRLIYYSQIVNDFQKGDIAEGYSVSREKKESFPLTVTSAQKNPTAFYLCASRTNGYTDTQYFGPGTRLTVL.

In DNA form, the CDR3 reads TGTGCCTGGAGTGTAGCCTTCTTCTATGGCTACACCTTC. Its protein is CAWSVAFFYGYTF. This sequence joins TRBV30 and TRBJ1-2; D call uncertain. Germline loops: CDR1 GTSNPN, CDR2 SVGIG (reference sequence). Trimming removed 0 bases at V and 4 bases at J, with 9 bases between. This CDR3 comprises 13 residues.